Sequencing of this TCR beta chain was carried out in a study of a mutant IDH1 vaccine in newly diagnosed glioma. The time point here: baseline, week 1 (first vaccination visit). Treatment in this sample: pre-vaccination baseline after standard-of-care therapy. The germline gives CDR1 SGHRS, CDR2 YFSETQ. Trimming stripped 4 bases from V and 6 bases from J, with 16 bases between. The CDR3 sequence is 14 residues long. Sequenced by immunoSEQ multiplex PCR; TCRdb stores in-frame clones only, minus some. The data hold 50,000 to 65,000 clones, with 65% to 85% observed a single time. The receptor comes from a man between 18 and 35 years old with glioma. The chain links TRBV5-1 to TRBJ1-1, with D perhaps matching TRBD1 (6 bases). The sample was PBMCs, taken from a glioma patient treated with radiotherapy, temozolomide or both. Here the CDR3 reads CASSAQGQRAEAFF. The DNA for the CDR3 is TGCGCCAGCAGCGCACAGGGTCAAAGGGCTGAAGCTTTCTTT.